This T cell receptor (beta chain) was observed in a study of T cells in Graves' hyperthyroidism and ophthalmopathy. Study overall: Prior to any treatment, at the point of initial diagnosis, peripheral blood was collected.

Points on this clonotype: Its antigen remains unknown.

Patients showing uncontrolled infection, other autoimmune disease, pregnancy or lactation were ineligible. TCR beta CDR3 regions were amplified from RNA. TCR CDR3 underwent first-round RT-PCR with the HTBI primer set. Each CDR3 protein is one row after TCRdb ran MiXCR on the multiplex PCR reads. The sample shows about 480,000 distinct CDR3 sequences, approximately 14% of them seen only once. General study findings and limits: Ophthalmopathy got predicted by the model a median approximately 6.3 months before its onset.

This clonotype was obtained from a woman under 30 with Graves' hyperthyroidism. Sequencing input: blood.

This CDR3 reads CASSRVNIQYF. The CDR3 DNA reads TGTGCCAGCAGCAGAGTGAACATTCAGTACTTC. The J gene is TRBJ2-4, the V gene TRBV7-2; D gene unclear. Germline V gene lookup returns CDR1 SGHTA and CDR2 FQGNSA. V was trimmed by 5 bases and J by 7 bases, leaving 6 bases between them. The CDR3 runs 11 residues.